This entry concerns a single T cell receptor beta chain. It has no known antigen specificity. No qualities accompany the bases; no much larger clone lies one base away. The CDR3 regions of human TCRbeta chains were analyzed by immunosequencing. The study's processing was this. Repertoire TCRs were matched against a reference library of SARS-CoV-2-specific TCRs generated with the MIRA antigen-specificity platform. Breadth meant the fraction of unique TCRs that were SARS-CoV-2-associated, whereas depth meant the fraction of total T cells that were SARS-CoV-2-associated. Using the MIRA data, each spike-specific TCR was assigned both to the spike region to which the TCR was reactive and to a CD4 or CD8 class. Log10-transformed breadth and depth values were compared by one-way ANOVA with Sidak's multiple comparisons tests. What TCRdb holds here is the immuneACCESS table cut down to in-frame rearrangements. Part of the clones is not present; checked against another copy, under half of the missing clones reflect an unresolved V gene, and the others are unexplained. From that table come the V and J calls and clone size; the DNA was used to work out D and trimming. The sample includes some 150,000 clones, with 88% observed a single time. The leading ten clones occupy roughly 2.1% of the sample.

The CDR3 sequence holds 14 residues, the cysteine and phenylalanine included. This entry keeps only the CDR3 DNA: 42 bases, framed from base 1. Relative to germline, V is 6 bases shorter and J is 0 bases shorter, with 12 bases between their ends. Taken from the germline V gene, the CDR1 and CDR2 loops are KGHSH and LQKENI. This sample was taken from a study of T cell responses to AZD1222 COVID-19 vaccine (dated by TCRdb to the early 2020s). Regarding the research as a whole: AZD1222 recipients with second doses at about 4 weeks or about 12 weeks were pooled, because spike-specific TCR depth and breadth did not differ between schedules. Trial participants were enrolled by age into subgroups of 18-55, 56-69 and 70-plus years, and roughly 150, 30 and 60 TCR-sequenced participants, respectively, were included in these subgroups. TCR sequencing was performed for approximately 240 trial participants, of whom about 200 were given two doses of AZD1222 and around 25 were given two doses of MenACWY control vaccine. General findings and caveats noted by the study authors: After two AZD1222 doses, both the breadth and the depth of spike-specific TCRs were significantly higher than at day 0 and than in MenACWY recipients. The vaccine-associated CD4 TCRs covered the entire spike protein, and the dominant responses fell in regions 160-218 and 743-854. Participants were mostly white British and included more females than males, and it was suggested by the authors that clonal diversity may have been underestimated. Nearly half of unique spike-specific TCRs reportedly recognized epitopes outside regions mutated in the B.1.351 and B.1.1.7 variants. Conclusions about previously exposed vaccinees were limited because only six AZD1222 recipients were SARS-CoV-2 seropositive at baseline. Because no day 14 peak-response samples were available, repertoires were characterized only after the peak T cell response. In the small 56-69-year group, the increase in depth fell short of significance, most likely because of low power.

Sample time point, as interpreted from the label and publication: baseline before first vaccination. Vaccinee samples came from UK trials COV001 and COV002, including a single-blind randomized controlled phase 2/3 trial of AZD1222 (ChAdOx1 nCoV-19) in healthy adults. For TCRbeta chain sequencing, PBMC samples were collected from trial participants at day 0 and at day 28 after the second dose. The material was peripheral blood, obtained on day 0 of AZD1222 vaccination. This receptor was obtained from an adult in good health. The sequence is built from TRBV18 and TRBJ2-7; no D segment can be confidently identified. CDR3 loop: CASSFGSLSYEQYF. The DNA sequence is TGTGCCAGCTCTTTTGGGTCTCTCTCCTACGAGCAGTACTTC.